Presented here are 18 T cell receptor beta chains from one specimen sequenced in a study of shared clonotypes between healthy human individuals. Sequenced by immunoSEQ multiplex PCR; TCRdb stores in-frame clones only, minus some. Of around 510,000 clones in the sample, more than 95% were seen once. Specimen: naive CD4+ T cells sorted from blood. Subset: CD45RA+ positively selected. The receptors shown here come from a woman in her thirties in good health.

The CDR3 reads CASSPPTELGYGYTF. The CDR3, as DNA: TGTGCCAGCAGCCCCCCGACTGAGTTAGGCTATGGCTACACCTTC. V and J are TRBV5-6 and TRBJ1-2; no firm D call. Between the trimmed V and J ends, which lost 4 bases and 4 bases, there was a span of 17 bases. The CDR3 length is 15 residues. Germline-derived CDR1 and CDR2 are SGHDT and YYEEEE. The variable domain in full, completed from reference TRBV5-6 and TRBJ1-2, reads DAGVTQSPTHLIKTRGQQVTLRCSPKSGHDTVSWYQQALGQGPQFIFQYYEEEERQRGNFPDRFSGHQFPNYSSELNVNALLLGDSALYLCASSPPTELGYGYTFGSGTRLTVV.

The genes are TRBV5-4 and TRBJ2-1; 10 bases are a match to TRBD1. CDR3 size: 15 residues. Germline CDR1 SGHNT, CDR2 YYREEE (reference sequence). Unmatched junction bases numbered 4, after V lost 5 bases and J lost 2 bases. CDR3 bases: TGTGCCAGCAGACCCGGGACAGGGGCCTACAATGAGCAGTTCTTC. This translates into CASRPGTGAYNEQFF.

The V call is TRBV12-5, the J call TRBJ2-5, with no clear D. Per the germline V gene, CDR1 is LGHNT and CDR2 is FRNRAP. This CDR3 spans 11 amino acids. Trimming stripped 6 bases from V and 4 bases from J, with 6 bases between. The chain's CDR3 is CASGSRETQYF. As DNA, the CDR3 is TGTGCTAGTGGATCGAGAGAGACCCAGTACTTC.

The V gene is TRBV28, the J gene TRBJ1-5; D is uncertain. CDR1 is MDHEN and CDR2 is SYDVKM in the germline V gene. The CDR3 runs 14 residues. The ends were cut back, 8 bases at V and 0 bases at J, with 11 bases in the middle. CDR3 sequence (DNA): TGTGCCAGCGCCAGACCCCATAGCAATCAGCCCCAGCATTTT. Amino acid sequence: CASARPHSNQPQHF.

V gene TRBV5-1 combines with J gene TRBJ2-7; the match to TRBD2 covers 9 bases. The J segment lost 0 bases and the V segment lost 0 bases, leaving 1 base of the junction unmatched. This CDR3 has 15 amino acids. Germline CDR1 and CDR2: SGHRS and YFSETQ. For the CDR3, the DNA is TGCGCCAGCAGCTTGGTAGCGGGAGTCTCCTACGAGCAGTACTTC. Protein: CASSLVAGVSYEQYF.

A few counts support this clone. CDR3 bases: TGCGCCTCGGCCGGGGCGGGCAATCAGCCCCAGCATTTT. It codes for CASAGAGNQPQHF. The chain employs TRBV10-1 and TRBJ1-5, with TRBD1 as a possible D gene (5 bases). Germline V CDR1 and CDR2: WNHNN, SYGVQD (reference sequence). The CDR3 runs to 13 residues. V dropped 11 bases and J dropped 2 bases, with 13 bases sitting between them.

V and J are TRBV9 and TRBJ2-1; no clear D. Germline assignment: CDR1 SGDLS and CDR2 YYNGEE. CDR3 length: 16 residues. V shed 0 bases and J shed 1 base, with 11 bases lying between them. CDR3 bases: TGTGCCAGCAGCGTAGGTTCGGGTATTTCCTACAATGAGCAGTTCTTC. This sequence encodes CASSVGSGISYNEQFF.

V gene TRBV6-6 combines with J gene TRBJ2-1, with 8 bases that match TRBD2. The ends lost 10 bases at V and 7 bases at J; junction bases unmatched: 18. There are 16 residues in the CDR3. CDR1 MNHNY and CDR2 SVGAGI come from the germline V gene (reference sequence). This CDR3 reads CATKKGQSGGINEQFF. The DNA of the CDR3 is TGTGCCACGAAAAAAGGCCAAAGCGGGGGTATTAATGAGCAGTTCTTC.

Concerning this clone itself: Other DNA sequences in the same sample also yield this CDR3. This sequence joins TRBV19 and TRBJ1-5, with D possibly being TRBD1 (5 bases). Germline CDR1 LNHDA, CDR2 SQIVND (reference sequence). There are 14 residues in the CDR3. Trimming pared 2 bases from V and 4 bases from J, leaving 9 bases between. This CDR3 is CASSILGGNQPQHF. The CDR3 DNA follows: TGTGCCAGTAGTATACTCGGGGGTAATCAGCCCCAGCATTTT.

This rearrangement joins TRBV10-2 to TRBJ2-3; TRBD2 matches 11 bases. Trimming took 6 bases from V and 4 from J; bases not matched to a gene: 3. The V gene's germline CDR1 is WSHSY and CDR2 SAAADI. The length of the CDR3 is 14 residues. CDR3 nucleotide sequence: TGCGCCAGCAGGACTAGCGGGAACCCAGATACGCAGTATTTT. It encodes CASRTSGNPDTQYF.

As to this clone: Sequence at one end of the junction differs from germline and may be a read error. This rearrangement joins TRBV28 to TRBJ1-4, with D maybe TRBD1 (5 bases). The V gene's germline CDR1 is MDHEN and CDR2 SYDVKM. This CDR3 region has 8 residues. CDR3 sequence reads: CASSWDPF. The CDR3 DNA sequence: TGTGCCAGCAGTTGGGACCCTTTT.

The V call is TRBV7-7, the J call TRBJ2-1; 12 bases map to TRBD2. After removal of 5 bases from V and 6 bases from J, the junction contained 2 bases not matched to a gene. CDR3 length equals 14 residues. Germline CDR1 is SSHAT and CDR2 is FNYEAQ (reference sequence). Written as DNA, the CDR3 is TGTGCCAGCAGCCCGACTAGCGGGAGCAATGAGCAGTTCTTC. It yields the protein CASSPTSGSNEQFF.

The chain combines TRBV27 with TRBJ2-7; D possibly corresponds to TRBD2 (6 bases). Germline-derived CDR1 and CDR2 are MNHEY and SMNVEV (reference sequence). The length of the CDR3 is 15 residues. Trimming left V 11 bases short and J 3 bases short, with 23 bases between. The CDR3 sequence: CACRDAGRIYYEQYF. The CDR3 DNA reads as TGTGCCTGTCGCGACGCGGGACGCATTTACTACGAGCAGTACTTC.

This clone was seen a few times. The rearrangement joins TRBV2 to TRBJ1-5; TRBD1 is a possible D gene (6 bases). Germline V gene sequence: CDR1 SNHLY, CDR2 FYNNEI. Trimming shortened V by 6 bases and J by 5 bases, and 14 bases separated the two germline ends. The CDR3 contains 14 residues. The CDR3 DNA reads TGTGCCAGCAGCCCACAGGGTGTCTATCAGCCCCAGCATTTT. As protein: CASSPQGVYQPQHF.

The rearrangement links TRBV28 to TRBJ1-2; 9 bases map to TRBD1. J lost 6 bases, V lost 3 bases, and 11 bases had no gene match. Looked up from germline, CDR1 is MDHEN and CDR2 is SYDVKM. The CDR3 length is 16 residues. DNA for the CDR3: TGTGCCAGCAGTTTCCCGGGACAGGGAGGCACCGATGGCTACACCTTC. This encodes CASSFPGQGGTDGYTF.

This rearrangement joins TRBV19 to TRBJ1-1; 7 positions agree with TRBD1. The CDR3 runs to 15 residues. Germline CDR1 reads LNHDA; CDR2 reads SQIVND (reference sequence). J lost 6 bases, V lost 5 bases, and 12 bases had no gene match. This CDR3 reads CASSPQAQGIAEAFF. The CDR3 DNA follows: TGTGCCAGTAGTCCCCAGGCACAGGGGATCGCTGAAGCTTTCTTT.

This chain connects TRBV6-1 to TRBJ1-1, with D possibly matching TRBD1 (5 bases). Germline V CDR1 and CDR2: MNHNS, SASEGT. V lost 0 bases and J 7 bases, leaving 9 bases between the germline ends. This CDR3 has 13 residues. As DNA, the CDR3 is TGTGCCAGCAGTGAAGCGAACAGGCGTGAAGCTTTCTTT. Translating gives CASSEANRREAFF.

The chain couples TRBV28 to TRBJ2-7; 9 bases agree with TRBD1. CDR3 size: 13 residues. V trimming: 6 bases; J trimming: 5 bases; junction bases outside the gene matches: 5. Germline-derived CDR1 and CDR2 are MDHEN and SYDVKM. The CDR3 nucleotides read TGTGCCAGCAGAACAGGGGGCGGAGACGAGCAGTACTTC. This sequence encodes CASRTGGGDEQYF. Based on the CDR3 plus reference TRBV28 and TRBJ2-7, the full variable domain is DVKVTQSSRYLVKRTGEKVFLECVQDMDHENMFWYRQDPGLGLRLIYFSYDVKMKEKGDIPEGYSVSREKKERFSLILESASTNQTSMYLCASRTGGGDEQYFGPGTRLTVT.